The 10 T cell receptor beta chains below come from one sample, sequenced in a study of T cell responses to AZD1222 COVID-19 vaccine. Measured with immunoSEQ multiplex PCR; TCRdb has only the in-frame clones, and not every one. The sample lists more than 85,000 clones; less than 90% were seen once. The sample here was peripheral blood, taken on day 0 of AZD1222 vaccination. These receptor sequences come from an adult in good health.

The chain carries TRBV28 and TRBJ2-1; D remains unclear. V lost 4 bases and J lost 8, with 9 bases in between. The CDR3 covers 12 residues. CDR1 MDHEN and CDR2 SYDVKM come from the germline V gene. The CDR3 region is CASSSGTHEQFF. The CDR3, as DNA: TGTGCCAGCAGTTCAGGAACCCATGAGCAGTTCTTC.

The V gene is TRBV5-1, the J gene TRBJ2-5; no firm D call. The CDR3 totals 11 residues. Germline CDR1 SGHRS, CDR2 YFSETQ. Trimming removed 0 bases at V and 5 bases at J, with 2 bases between. The CDR3 DNA reads as TGCGCCAGCAGCTTGGATGAGACCCAGTACTTC. Residues: CASSLDETQYF.

The chain couples TRBV15 to TRBJ2-1; D unresolved. V was shortened by 0 bases and J by 7 bases, with 16 bases between the two germline ends. The length of the CDR3 is 16 residues. The germline V gene encodes CDR1 LNHNV and CDR2 YYDKDF (reference sequence). The CDR3 protein is CATSREVRSPGNEQFF. As DNA, the CDR3 is TGTGCCACCAGCAGAGAAGTACGGAGCCCCGGGAATGAGCAGTTCTTC.

The chain recombines TRBV2 with TRBJ1-6; D unclear. Trimming took off 4 bases at V and 4 bases at J, with 11 bases between the two ends. The V gene's germline CDR1 is SNHLY and CDR2 FYNNEI. CDR3 size: 15 residues. CDR3 protein: CASSGGRAYNSPLHF. The DNA of the CDR3 is TGTGCCAGCAGTGGCGGAAGGGCGTATAATTCACCCCTCCACTTT. Complete variable domain (other parts from reference TRBV2 and TRBJ1-6): EPEVTQTPSHQVTQMGQEVILRCVPISNHLYFYWYRQILGQKVEFLVSFYNNEISEKSEIFDDQFSVERPDGSNFTLKIRSTKLEDSAMYFCASSGGRAYNSPLHFGNGTRLTVT.

V is TRBV2 and J is TRBJ1-2; TRBD1 matches at 8 bases. This CDR3 contains 14 residues. Germline CDR1 SNHLY, CDR2 FYNNEI. Germline trimming cut 4 bases from V and 2 bases from J; bases unmatched to any gene: 3. The CDR3 coding sequence is TGTGCCAGCAGTGGAGACAGGGGAAACTATGGCTACACCTTC. Its translation is CASSGDRGNYGYTF.

The V call is TRBV4-1, the J call TRBJ1-1; D gene ambiguous. Deletions cut 0 bases from V and 0 bases from J, with 5 bases between. This CDR3 is 14 amino acids long. Germline CDR1 and CDR2: MGHRA and YSYEKL. CDR3 in amino acids: CASSQEVLNTEAFF. CDR3 DNA sequence: TGCGCCAGCAGCCAAGAGGTACTGAACACTGAAGCTTTCTTT.

The chain joins TRBV4-1 to TRBJ2-3; D may be TRBD1 (6 bases). V lost 2 bases and J lost 4, with 13 bases in between. CDR1 and CDR2 from the germline V gene are MGHRA and YSYEKL. This CDR3 is built from 15 residues. DNA of the CDR3: TGCGCCAGCAGCCAAACCCCTACAGGGTCAGATACGCAGTATTTT. It encodes CASSQTPTGSDTQYF.

J is TRBJ2-3 and V is TRBV30, with D perhaps matching TRBD2 (7 bases). Germline V CDR1 and CDR2: GTSNPN, SVGIG (reference sequence). The CDR3 runs 15 residues. Trimming shortened V by 1 base and J by 4 bases, and 15 bases separated the two germline ends. The DNA for the CDR3 is TGTGCCTGGAGTGGGGGACCGGGGGGCCCAGATACGCAGTATTTT. Its translation: CAWSGGPGGPDTQYF.

This clone has only a few counts. The chain has TRBV6-5 and TRBJ2-7, with a weak D call TRBD2 (8 bases). This CDR3 has 14 amino acids. Looked up from germline, CDR1 is MNHEY and CDR2 is SVGAGI. V lost 6 bases and J lost 2, with 14 bases in between. CDR3 sequence reads: CASSRGGQPYEQYF. CDR3 DNA: TGTGCCAGCAGCCGGGGGGGACAGCCCTACGAGCAGTACTTC.

This clone is medium-sized (0.01 to 0.1%). This specimen includes other DNA sequences encoding the same CDR3. This chain links TRBV7-2 with TRBJ2-1, with 7 bases identical to TRBD2. CDR1 and CDR2 from the germline V gene are SGHTA and FQGNSA. Trimming at V came to 3 bases and at J to 7 bases, leaving 3 bases not matched to a gene. This CDR3 is 13 amino acids long. The CDR3 sequence: CASSLGGENEQFF. The CDR3 coding sequence is TGTGCCAGCAGCTTGGGGGGGGAGAATGAGCAGTTCTTC.